Below are 16 T cell receptor beta chains sequenced from a single sample in a study of neurological immune-mediated disorders. TCRdb reprocessed the 5' RACE reads with MiXCR, giving one entry per CDR3 protein. The sample shows 70,000 to 75,000 distinct CDR3 sequences, roughly 15% of them seen only once. Time point indicated: longitudinal time-point 1 (baseline). Sequencing was carried out using PBMCs. All receptors come from a female donor with HTLV-1-associated myelopathy (HAM/TSP).

This clonotype was seen many times. The chain joins TRBV21-1 to TRBJ1-5. TRBV21-1 is a listed pseudogene. This CDR3 spans 15 amino acids. The DNA for the CDR3 is TGTGCCAGCAGCAAAGCGGACGGAGAGAATCAGCCCCAGCATTTT. Its translation is CASSKADGENQPQHF.

A remark on this clonotype: This may stem from a read error, because a much larger clone lies one nucleotide away. V gene TRBV7-9 combines with J gene TRBJ2-3; TRBD2 might be the D (6 bases). The CDR3 is 16 residues long. Trimming cost V 5 bases and J 1 base, with 16 bases left between them. From germline, CDR1 is SEHNR and CDR2 FQNEAQ (reference sequence). The CDR3 DNA reads as TGTGCCAGCAGCAAAGGGGCGAGGAGGGGCACAGATACGCAGTATTTT. This encodes CASSKGARRGTDTQYF.

This clonotype has at least ten counts. CDR3 DNA: TGTGCCAGCAGCTTGGCCGAAGGCTATGCAACTAATGAAAAACTGTTTTTT. Its translation: CASSLAEGYATNEKLFF. The gene calls are TRBV5-6 and TRBJ1-4; no definite D call. Between the trimmed V and J ends, which lost 0 bases and 0 bases, there was a span of 12 bases. The CDR3 totals 17 residues. Germline loops: CDR1 SGHDT, CDR2 YYEEEE.

J is TRBJ2-3 and V is TRBV30; TRBD1 aligns across 7 bases. V gave up 0 bases and J gave up 2 bases; unmatched junction bases: 5. This CDR3 comprises 15 residues. Germline lookup yields CDR1 GTSNPN and CDR2 SVGIG (reference sequence). CDR3 loop: CAWSVNRGPTDTQYF. The CDR3 coding sequence is TGTGCCTGGAGTGTGAACAGGGGACCCACAGATACGCAGTATTTT.

On this clonotype itself: Sequence at one end of the junction differs from germline and may be a read error. The chain links TRBV7-8 to TRBJ2-2, with a possible D match to TRBD1 (6 bases). The germline V gene encodes CDR1 SGHVS and CDR2 FQNEAQ. This CDR3 has 17 residues. As DNA, the CDR3 is TGTTCCAGCAGCTCCCCGGGACAACCCAGTAGCACCGGGGAGCTGTTTTTT. Its protein product is CSSSSPGQPSSTGELFF.

There are many counts of this clonotype. The CDR3 DNA is TGCAGCGTTGCGGGGAGACAGGGGGGCACAGATACGCAGTATTTT. Encoded protein: CSVAGRQGGTDTQYF. This chain joins TRBV29-1 and TRBJ2-3, with TRBD1 matching over 9 bases. Germline V gene data show CDR1 as SQVTM and CDR2 as ANQGSEA. After removal of 4 bases from V and 1 base from J, the junction contained 6 bases not matched to a gene. The CDR3 has 15 residues.

This clonotype was recorded at least ten times. V usage is TRBV7-2 and J usage is TRBJ1-6; unclear D gene. Germline values: CDR1 SGHTA, CDR2 FQGNSA. The CDR3 is 14 residues long. The V gene lost 3 bases and the J gene lost 9 bases, with 12 bases spanning the gap. CDR3 sequence (DNA): TGTGCCAGCAGCTTTGGCAGCGGCGGTTCACCCCTCCACTTT. As protein: CASSFGSGGSPLHF.

Many counts were recorded for this clonotype. This chain joins TRBV6-5 and TRBJ2-5, with 7 bases lining up with TRBD1. Germline lookup yields CDR1 MNHEY and CDR2 SVGAGI. V shed 2 bases and J 7 bases; nucleotides not matched to a gene: 7. There are 14 residues in the CDR3. In DNA, the CDR3 is TGTGCCAGCAGTTACACAAGACAGGGAGCGACCCAGTACTTC. This translates into CASSYTRQGATQYF.

The chain uses TRBV9 and TRBJ2-7, with 8 bases aligning to TRBD2. Trimming took 0 bases from V and 2 from J; bases not matched to a gene: 1. CDR1 and CDR2 from the germline V gene are SGDLS and YYNGEE. This CDR3 region has 14 residues. This chain's CDR3 is CASSVAGGPYEQYF. CDR3 DNA: TGTGCCAGCAGCGTAGCGGGAGGGCCCTACGAGCAGTACTTC.

This clonotype was observed at least ten times. The rearrangement joins TRBV28 to TRBJ2-6; 10 bases are a match to TRBD1. With V trimmed by 4 bases and J by 2 bases, 5 bases remained unmatched. The CDR3 length is 17 residues. CDR1 is MDHEN and CDR2 is SYDVKM in the germline V gene. The CDR3 bases are TGTGCCAGCAGTTCGACAGGGGGCGAGGCTGGGGCCAACGTCCTGACTTTC. Translating it yields CASSSTGGEAGANVLTF.

This clonotype was counted many times. The genes are TRBV5-1 and TRBJ2-1; 13 bases match TRBD2. The CDR3 loop spans 16 amino acids. V was pared by 4 bases and J by 4 bases, with 5 bases of the junction left unmatched. CDR1 and CDR2 from the germline V gene are SGHRS and YFSETQ. The CDR3 reads CASSPGTSGVYNEQFF. The CDR3 bases are TGCGCCAGCAGCCCCGGGACTAGCGGGGTATACAATGAGCAGTTCTTC.

The sample holds many counts of this clonotype. This chain links TRBV28 with TRBJ2-7; D is possibly TRBD2 (5 bases). Germline assignment: CDR1 MDHEN and CDR2 SYDVKM. There are 11 residues in the CDR3. Deletions cut 3 bases from V and 5 bases from J, with 5 bases between. For the CDR3, the DNA is TGTGCCAGCAGTTTCGGGAACGAGCAGTACTTC. Residues: CASSFGNEQYF.

A remark on this clonotype: Germline and junction disagree at one end, which may indicate a read error. V is TRBV15 and J is TRBJ2-3; possible D gene TRBD2, 5 bases. Germline V gene data show CDR1 as LNHNV and CDR2 as YYDKDF (reference sequence). The CDR3 totals 14 residues. The CDR3, as DNA: TGTGCCACCAGCAGAGGCCAGGCGGGCGATATGCAGTATTTT. Translating it yields CATSRGQAGDMQYF.

This clonotype was recorded many times. V is TRBV5-1 and J is TRBJ1-1; no definite D call. The germline V and J ends were trimmed by 1 base and 1 base, with 11 bases remaining between them. CDR1 is SGHRS, CDR2 YFSETQ, per germline. The length of the CDR3 is 15 residues. CDR3 DNA: TGCGCCAGCAGCTTGAACATCCCGAGGAACACTGAAGCTTTCTTT. Protein: CASSLNIPRNTEAFF.

This clonotype was found many times. The CDR3 nucleotides read TGTGCCAGCAGTTACGAGGGTGCGTCCTACAATGAGCAGTTCTTC. It is translated as CASSYEGASYNEQFF. This chain connects TRBV6-5 to TRBJ2-1; D is possibly TRBD2 (5 bases). This CDR3 spans 15 amino acids. V was trimmed by 2 bases and J by 1 base, leaving 9 bases between them. Germline V gene sequence: CDR1 MNHEY, CDR2 SVGAGI.

This clonotype was observed at least ten times. This chain joins TRBV10-2 and TRBJ2-4; 8 bases align to TRBD2. This CDR3 spans 19 amino acids. Germline V CDR1 and CDR2: WSHSY, SAAADI. J lost 2 bases, V lost 2 bases, and 14 bases had no gene match. The CDR3 coding sequence is TGCGCCAGCAGTGAGGAGGTCGGGGGGGTTCTCGGGTCCAAAAACATTCAGTACTTC. Its translation: CASSEEVGGVLGSKNIQYF.